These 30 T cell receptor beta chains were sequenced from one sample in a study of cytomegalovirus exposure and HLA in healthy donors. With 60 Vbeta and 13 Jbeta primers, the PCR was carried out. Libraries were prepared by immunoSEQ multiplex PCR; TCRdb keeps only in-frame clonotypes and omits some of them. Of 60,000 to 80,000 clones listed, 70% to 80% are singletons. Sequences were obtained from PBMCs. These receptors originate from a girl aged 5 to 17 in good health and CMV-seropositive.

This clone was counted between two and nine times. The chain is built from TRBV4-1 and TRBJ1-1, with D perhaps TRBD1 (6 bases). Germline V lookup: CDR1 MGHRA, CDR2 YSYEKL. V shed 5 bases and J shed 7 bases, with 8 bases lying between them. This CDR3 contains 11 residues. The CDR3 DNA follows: TGCGCCAGCAGCTTCAGGGGTGAAGCTTTCTTT. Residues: CASSFRGEAFF.

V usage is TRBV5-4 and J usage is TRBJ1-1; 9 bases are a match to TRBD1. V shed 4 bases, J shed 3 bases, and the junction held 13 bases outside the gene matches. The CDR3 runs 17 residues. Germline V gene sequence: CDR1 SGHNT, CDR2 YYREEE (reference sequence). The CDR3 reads CASSLVGTGLDYTEAFF. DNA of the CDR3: TGTGCCAGCAGCCTGGTGGGGACAGGGTTGGACTACACTGAAGCTTTCTTT.

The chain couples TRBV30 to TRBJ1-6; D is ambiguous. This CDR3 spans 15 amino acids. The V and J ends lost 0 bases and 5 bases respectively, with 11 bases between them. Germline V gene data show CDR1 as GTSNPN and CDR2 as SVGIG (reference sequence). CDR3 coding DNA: TGTGCCTGGAGTGTATACAGAAACCATAATTCACCCCTCCACTTT. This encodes CAWSVYRNHNSPLHF.

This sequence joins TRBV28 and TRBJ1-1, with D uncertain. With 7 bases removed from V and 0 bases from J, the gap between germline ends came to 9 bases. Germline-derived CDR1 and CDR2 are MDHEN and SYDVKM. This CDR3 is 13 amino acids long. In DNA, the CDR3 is TGTGCCAGCATTAGAGAGATGAACACTGAAGCTTTCTTT. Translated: CASIREMNTEAFF.

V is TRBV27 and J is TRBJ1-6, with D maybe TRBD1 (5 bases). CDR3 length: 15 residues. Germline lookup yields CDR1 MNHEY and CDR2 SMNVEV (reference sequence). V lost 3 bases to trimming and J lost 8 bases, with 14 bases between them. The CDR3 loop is CASSFQTDSYSPLHF. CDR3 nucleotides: TGTGCCAGCAGTTTCCAGACAGACTCTTATTCACCCCTCCACTTT.

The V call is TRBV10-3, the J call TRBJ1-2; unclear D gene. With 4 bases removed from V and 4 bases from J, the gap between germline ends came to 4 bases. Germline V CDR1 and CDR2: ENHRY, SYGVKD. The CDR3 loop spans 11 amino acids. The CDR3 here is CAISGGYGYTF. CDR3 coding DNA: TGTGCCATCAGTGGAGGCTATGGCTACACCTTC.

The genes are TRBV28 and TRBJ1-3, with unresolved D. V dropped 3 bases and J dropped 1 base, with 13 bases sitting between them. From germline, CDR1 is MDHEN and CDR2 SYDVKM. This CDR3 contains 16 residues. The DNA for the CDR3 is TGTGCCAGCAGTTTCTTTAAGTGGCAGTCTGGAAACACCATATATTTT. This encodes CASSFFKWQSGNTIYF.

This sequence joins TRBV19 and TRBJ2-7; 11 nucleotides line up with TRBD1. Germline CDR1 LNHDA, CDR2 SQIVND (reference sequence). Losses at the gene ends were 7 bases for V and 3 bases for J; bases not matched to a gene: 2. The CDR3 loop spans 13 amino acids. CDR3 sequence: CASKGTGGYEQYF. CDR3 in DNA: TGTGCCAGTAAAGGGACAGGGGGCTACGAGCAGTACTTC.

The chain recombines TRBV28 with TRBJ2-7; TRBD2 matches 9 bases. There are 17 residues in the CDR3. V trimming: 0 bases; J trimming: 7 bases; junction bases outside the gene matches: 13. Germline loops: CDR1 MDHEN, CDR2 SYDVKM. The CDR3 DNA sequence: TGTGCCAGCAGTTTATGGCAAGGACTAGCGTCCTCCCGAGAGCAGTACTTC. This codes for CASSLWQGLASSREQYF.

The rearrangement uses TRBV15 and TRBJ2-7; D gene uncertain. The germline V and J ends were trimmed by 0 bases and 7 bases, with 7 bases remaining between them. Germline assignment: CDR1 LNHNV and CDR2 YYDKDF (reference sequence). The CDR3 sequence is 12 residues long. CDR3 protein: CATSRDSVEQYF. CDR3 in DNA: TGTGCCACCAGCAGAGATTCGGTGGAGCAGTACTTC.

DNA for the CDR3: TGTGCCTCATTGGGTTGGACAGACTACGAGCAGTACTTC. Amino acid sequence: CASLGWTDYEQYF. J is TRBJ2-7 and V is TRBV7-9, with a weak D call TRBD1 (6 bases). CDR1 is SEHNR, CDR2 FQNEAQ, per germline (reference sequence). V lost 11 bases to trimming and J lost 3 bases, with 17 bases between them. This CDR3 is 13 amino acids long.

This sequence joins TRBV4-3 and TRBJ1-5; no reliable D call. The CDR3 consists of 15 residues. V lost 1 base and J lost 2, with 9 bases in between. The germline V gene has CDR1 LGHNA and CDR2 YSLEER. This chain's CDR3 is CASSQGAKGNQPQHF. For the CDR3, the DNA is TGCGCCAGCAGCCAAGGGGCAAAAGGCAATCAGCCCCAGCATTTT.

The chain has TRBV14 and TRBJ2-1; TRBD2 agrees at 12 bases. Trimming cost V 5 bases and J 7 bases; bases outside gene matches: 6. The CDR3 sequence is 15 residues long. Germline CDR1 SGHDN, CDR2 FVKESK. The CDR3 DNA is TGTGCCAGCAGCGTACTAGCGGGAGGTGGGAATGAGCAGTTCTTC. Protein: CASSVLAGGGNEQFF.

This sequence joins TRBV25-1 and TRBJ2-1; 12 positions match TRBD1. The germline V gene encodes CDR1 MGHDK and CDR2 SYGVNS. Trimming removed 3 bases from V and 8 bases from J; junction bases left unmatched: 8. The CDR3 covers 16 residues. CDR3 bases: TGTGCCAGCAGTGATCCCGGGACAGGGGGCTTGGATGAGCAGTTCTTC. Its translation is CASSDPGTGGLDEQFF.

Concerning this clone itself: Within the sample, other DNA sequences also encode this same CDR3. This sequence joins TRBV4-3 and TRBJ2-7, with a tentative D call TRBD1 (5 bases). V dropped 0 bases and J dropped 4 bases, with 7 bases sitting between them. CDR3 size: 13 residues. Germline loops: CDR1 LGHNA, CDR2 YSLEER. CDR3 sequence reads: CASSQDRAYEQYF. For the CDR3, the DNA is TGCGCCAGCAGCCAAGACAGGGCATACGAGCAGTACTTC.

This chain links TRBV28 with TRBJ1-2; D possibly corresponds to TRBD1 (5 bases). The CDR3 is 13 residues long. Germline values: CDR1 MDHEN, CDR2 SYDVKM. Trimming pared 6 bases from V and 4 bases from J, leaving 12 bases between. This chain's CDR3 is CASSQTDIYGYTF. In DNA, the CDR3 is TGTGCCAGCAGCCAGACAGATATCTATGGCTACACCTTC.

In DNA form, the CDR3 reads TGCGCCAGCAGCTTGGAAGGGGCGAGGGAGCAGTACTTC. Translated, it gives CASSLEGAREQYF. The V call is TRBV5-1, the J call TRBJ2-7; a weak D match, TRBD1 (5 bases). The CDR3 covers 13 residues. Germline lookup yields CDR1 SGHRS and CDR2 YFSETQ. Trimming took off 0 bases at V and 7 bases at J, with 11 bases between the two ends.

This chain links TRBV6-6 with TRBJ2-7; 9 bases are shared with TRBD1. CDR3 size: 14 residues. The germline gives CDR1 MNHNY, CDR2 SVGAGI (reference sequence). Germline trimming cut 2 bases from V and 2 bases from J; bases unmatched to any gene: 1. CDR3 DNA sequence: TGTGCCAGCAGTTACGGGACAGGGACCTACGAGCAGTACTTC. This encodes CASSYGTGTYEQYF.

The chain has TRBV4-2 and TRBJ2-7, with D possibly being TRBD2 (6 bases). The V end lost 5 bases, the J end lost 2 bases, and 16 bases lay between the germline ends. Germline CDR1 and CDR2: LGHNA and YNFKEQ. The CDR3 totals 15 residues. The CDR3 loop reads CASSNSGTLAYEQYF. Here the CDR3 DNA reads TGTGCCAGCAGCAACTCCGGGACTCTCGCCTACGAGCAGTACTTC.

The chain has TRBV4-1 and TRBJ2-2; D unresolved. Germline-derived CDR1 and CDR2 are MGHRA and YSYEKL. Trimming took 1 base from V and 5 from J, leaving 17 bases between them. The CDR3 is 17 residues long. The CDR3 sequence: CASSQGPRGRGTGELFF. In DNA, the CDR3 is TGCGCCAGCAGCCAAGGCCCCCGCGGCCGTGGGACCGGGGAGCTGTTTTTT.

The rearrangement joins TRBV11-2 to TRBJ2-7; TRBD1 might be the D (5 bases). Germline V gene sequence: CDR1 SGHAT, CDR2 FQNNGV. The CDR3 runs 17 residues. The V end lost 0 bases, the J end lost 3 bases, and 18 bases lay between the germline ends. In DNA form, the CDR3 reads TGTGCCAGCAGCTTAGATATATGGGCAGGGATGTTCTACGAGCAGTACTTC. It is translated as CASSLDIWAGMFYEQYF.

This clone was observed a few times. The CDR3 nucleotides are TGTGCCAGCAGCTTGTCGACTGTCCACAGGACTGAAGCTTTCTTT. This encodes CASSLSTVHRTEAFF. The chain carries TRBV5-8 and TRBJ1-1, with D perhaps TRBD1 (5 bases). The germline gives CDR1 SGHTS, CDR2 YDEGEE. CDR3 length: 15 residues. Trimming shortened V by 1 base and J by 5 bases, and 15 bases separated the two germline ends.

The CDR3 coding sequence is TGTGCCAGCAGCTTCACCCCGGGACTAGGGGATTACGAGCAGTACTTC. The encoded protein is CASSFTPGLGDYEQYF. The rearrangement uses TRBV11-2 and TRBJ2-7, with 8 nucleotides matching TRBD2. This CDR3 has 16 residues. Unmatched junction bases numbered 11, after V lost 3 bases and J lost 4 bases. The germline CDR1 and CDR2 sequences are SGHAT and FQNNGV.

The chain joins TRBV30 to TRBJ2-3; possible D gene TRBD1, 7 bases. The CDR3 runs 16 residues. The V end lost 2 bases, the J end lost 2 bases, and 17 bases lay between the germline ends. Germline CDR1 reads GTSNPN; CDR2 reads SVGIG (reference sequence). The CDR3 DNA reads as TGTGCCTGGAGTCTGACAGGGACACTAGCCACAGATACGCAGTATTTT. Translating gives CAWSLTGTLATDTQYF.

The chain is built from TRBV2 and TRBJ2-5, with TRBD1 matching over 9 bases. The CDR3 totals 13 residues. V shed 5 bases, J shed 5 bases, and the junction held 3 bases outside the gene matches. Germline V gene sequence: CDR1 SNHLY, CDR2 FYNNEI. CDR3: CASSRTGVETQYF. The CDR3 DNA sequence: TGTGCCAGCAGTAGGACAGGGGTGGAGACCCAGTACTTC.

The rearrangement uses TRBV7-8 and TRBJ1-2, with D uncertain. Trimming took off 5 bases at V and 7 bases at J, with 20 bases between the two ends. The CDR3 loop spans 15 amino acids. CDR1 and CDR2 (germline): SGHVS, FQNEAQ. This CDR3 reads CASSPARVVDFGYTF. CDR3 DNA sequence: TGTGCCAGCAGCCCTGCGCGGGTTGTGGACTTTGGCTACACCTTC.

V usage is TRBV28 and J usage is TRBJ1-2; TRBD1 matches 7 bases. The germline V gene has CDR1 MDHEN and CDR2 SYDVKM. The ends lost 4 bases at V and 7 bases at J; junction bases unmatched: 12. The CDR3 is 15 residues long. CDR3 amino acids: CASSSMMRGLGGYTF. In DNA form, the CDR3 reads TGTGCCAGCAGTTCCATGATGAGGGGGCTGGGTGGCTACACCTTC.

CDR3 region: CSVDRASGRDTQYF. The DNA for the CDR3 is TGCAGCGTTGATAGGGCTAGCGGTAGAGATACGCAGTATTTT. This chain links TRBV29-1 with TRBJ2-3; the match to TRBD2 covers 7 bases. This CDR3 is 14 amino acids long. Looked up from germline, CDR1 is SQVTM and CDR2 is ANQGSEA. The ends lost 3 bases at V and 5 bases at J; junction bases unmatched: 8.

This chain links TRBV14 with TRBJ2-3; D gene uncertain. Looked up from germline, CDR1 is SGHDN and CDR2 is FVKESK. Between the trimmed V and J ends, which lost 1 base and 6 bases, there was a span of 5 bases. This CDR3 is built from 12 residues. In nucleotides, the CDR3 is TGTGCCAGCAGCCAAGTCCCTGATACGCAGTATTTT. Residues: CASSQVPDTQYF.

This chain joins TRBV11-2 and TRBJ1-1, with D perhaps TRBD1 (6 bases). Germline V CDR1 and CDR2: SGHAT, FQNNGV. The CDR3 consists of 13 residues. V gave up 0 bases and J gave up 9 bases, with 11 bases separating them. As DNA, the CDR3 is TGTGCCAGCAGCTTAGAGGCGGACAGTCAAGCTTTCTTT. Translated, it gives CASSLEADSQAFF.